Below are 4 T cell receptor beta chains sequenced from a single sample in a study of read filtering for tumor transcriptome and immune sequencing (dated by TCRdb to about 2020). Sequencing used an Illumina HiSeq 4000. The Immunoverse kit was used to build TCR libraries from about 430 ng RNA, with molecular barcoded adaptors covering alpha/delta and beta/gamma chains. The public reads were quality trimmed at Q25 with fastp and then assembled into clones with MiXCR by TCRdb, keeping productive beta chains. A single entry per CDR3 protein holds the most common genes and DNA from its merged rows. This sample comprises roughly 67,000 distinct CDR3 sequences, approximately 18% of them detected only once. 9.5% to 13% of the sample is taken by the ten largest. The material sequenced was a population of CD138-negative cells sorted from bone marrow. In the paper's terms, the cell subset or site label means: bone marrow mononuclear cells depleted of CD138+ plasma/myeloma cells by negative magnetic selection. The receptors here all came from a donor aged 40 or over with multiple myeloma.

Ten or more counts support this clonotype. The chain joins TRBV5-1 to TRBJ2-1, with 8 nucleotides matching TRBD2. The CDR3 has 15 residues. V dropped 3 bases and J dropped 7; count of bases not matched to a gene: 9. The germline V gene encodes CDR1 SGHRS and CDR2 YFSETQ. The CDR3 here is CASSWAGGPSNEQFF. CDR3 bases: TGCGCCAGCAGCTGGGCGGGAGGACCTTCGAATGAGCAGTTCTTC. Looking up the rest from reference TRBV5-1 and TRBJ2-1 gives the full variable domain: KAGVTQTPRYLIKTRGQQVTLSCSPISGHRSVSWYQQTPGQGLQFLFEYFSETQRNKGNFPGRFSGRQFSNSRSEMNVSTLELGDSALYLCASSWAGGPSNEQFFGPGTRLTVL.

This clonotype was found many times. The rearrangement links TRBV28 to TRBJ1-2, with 10 bases matching TRBD1. The junction had 3 bases not matched to a gene; V was cut back by 2 bases and J by 0 bases. Germline assignment: CDR1 MDHEN and CDR2 SYDVKM. The CDR3 has 16 residues. The chain's CDR3 is CASSLGTGVANYGYTF. Here the CDR3 DNA reads TGTGCCAGCAGTTTAGGGACAGGGGTAGCTAACTATGGCTACACCTTC.

The sample holds many counts of this clonotype. This may be a read error: a much more frequent sequence differs by one nucleotide. The rearrangement links TRBV14 to TRBJ2-1; the D is unclear. Germline CDR1 SGHDN, CDR2 FVKESK. The CDR3 has 16 residues. V shed 1 base and J shed 3 bases, with 13 bases lying between them. CDR3 protein: CASSQGAVRIYNEQFF. CDR3 sequence (DNA): TGTGCCAGCAGCCAAGGCGCAGTCCGAATCTACAATGAGCAGTTCTTC.

For this clonotype: This may arise from a read error, as a much more abundant clone is one base away. This chain links TRBV2 with TRBJ2-3; D is undetermined. V lost 7 bases to trimming and J lost 4 bases, with 18 bases between them. The CDR3 has 15 residues. Germline V gives CDR1 SNHLY, CDR2 FYNNEI. CDR3 DNA: TGTGCCAGCAAGCCGCCGGGCACGCGAGCAGATACGCAGTATTTT. Amino acids: CASKPPGTRADTQYF.